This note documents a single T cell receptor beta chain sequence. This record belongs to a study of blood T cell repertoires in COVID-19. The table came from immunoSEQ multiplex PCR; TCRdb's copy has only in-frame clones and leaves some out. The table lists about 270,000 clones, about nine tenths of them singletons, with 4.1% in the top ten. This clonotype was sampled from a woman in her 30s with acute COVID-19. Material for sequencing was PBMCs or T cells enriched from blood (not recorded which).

The CDR3 nucleotides are TGTGCCAGCAGCCTCTCCTACAGGGGAGGCACAGATACGCAGTATTTT. It codes for CASSLSYRGGTDTQYF. The chain uses TRBV27 and TRBJ2-3; 7 bases are shared with TRBD1. The junction had 10 bases not matched to a gene; V was cut back by 6 bases and J by 1 base. Germline CDR1 MNHEY, CDR2 SMNVEV (reference sequence). This CDR3 is built from 16 residues.